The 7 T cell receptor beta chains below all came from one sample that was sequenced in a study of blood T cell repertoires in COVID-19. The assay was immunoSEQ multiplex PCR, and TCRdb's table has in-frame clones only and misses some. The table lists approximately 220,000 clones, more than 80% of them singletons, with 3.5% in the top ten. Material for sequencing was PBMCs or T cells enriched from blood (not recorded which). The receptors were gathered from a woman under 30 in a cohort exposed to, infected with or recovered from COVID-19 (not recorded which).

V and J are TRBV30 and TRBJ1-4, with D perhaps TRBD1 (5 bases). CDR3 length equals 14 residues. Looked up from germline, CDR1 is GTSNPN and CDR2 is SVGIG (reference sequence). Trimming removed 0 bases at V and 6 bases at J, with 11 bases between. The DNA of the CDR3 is TGTGCCTGGAGTGTCAGGGCCACCGATGAAAAACTGTTTTTT. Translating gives CAWSVRATDEKLFF.

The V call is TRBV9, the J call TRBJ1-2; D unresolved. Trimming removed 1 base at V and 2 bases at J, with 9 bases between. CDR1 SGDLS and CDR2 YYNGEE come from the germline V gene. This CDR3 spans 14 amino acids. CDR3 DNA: TGTGCCAGCAGCGTAACCGGAGGGAACTATGGCTACACCTTC. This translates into CASSVTGGNYGYTF.

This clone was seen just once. CDR3 sequence reads: CASSPIGTVGLGAQYF. CDR3 DNA: TGTGCCAGCTCACCGATCGGGACAGTAGGGCTTGGGGCCCAGTACTTC. The chain recombines TRBV18 with TRBJ2-5, with TRBD1 matching over 7 bases. This CDR3 region has 16 residues. Germline V gene sequence: CDR1 KGHSH, CDR2 LQKENI. J was trimmed by 9 bases and V by 3 bases; bases with no gene match: 16.

The CDR3 sequence: CASSGGLDRANTEAFF. Written as DNA, the CDR3 is TGTGCCAGCAGCGGAGGGCTCGACAGGGCCAACACTGAAGCTTTCTTT. J is TRBJ1-1 and V is TRBV13, with TRBD1 matching over 7 bases. V gave up 5 bases and J gave up 2 bases; unmatched junction bases: 11. The CDR3 is 16 amino acids. Germline V lookup: CDR1 PRHDT, CDR2 FYEKMQ (reference sequence).

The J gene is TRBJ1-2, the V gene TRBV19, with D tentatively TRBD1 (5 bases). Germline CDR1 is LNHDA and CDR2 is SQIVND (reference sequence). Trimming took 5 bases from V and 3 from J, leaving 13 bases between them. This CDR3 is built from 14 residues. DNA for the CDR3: TGTGCCAGTAGTCGTGAAGGGACTTACTATGGCTACACCTTC. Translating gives CASSREGTYYGYTF.

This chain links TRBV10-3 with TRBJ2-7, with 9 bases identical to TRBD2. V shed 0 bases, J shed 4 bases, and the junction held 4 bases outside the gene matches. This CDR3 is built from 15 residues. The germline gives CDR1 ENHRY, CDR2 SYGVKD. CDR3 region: CAISESAGGLYEQYF. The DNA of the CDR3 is TGTGCCATCAGTGAGTCCGCGGGAGGGTTGTACGAGCAGTACTTC.

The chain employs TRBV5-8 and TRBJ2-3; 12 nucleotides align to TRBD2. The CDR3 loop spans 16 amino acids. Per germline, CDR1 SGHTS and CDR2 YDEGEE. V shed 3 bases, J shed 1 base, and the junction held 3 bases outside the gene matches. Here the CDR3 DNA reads TGTGCCAGCAGCTCCGGACTAGCGGGACGCACAGATACGCAGTATTTT. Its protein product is CASSSGLAGRTDTQYF.